The clone carrying this T cell receptor (beta chain) showed up just a few times. Authors' methods: Estimates of nucleated cell counts were drawn from the amplification of reference gene primers. This table comes from immunoSEQ multiplex PCR, and its TCRdb copy is limited to in-frame clones, with some not included. For V, J and clone size, that table is used; D and trimming come from the DNA. Of tens of thousands of clones listed, more than 70% are singletons. CDR3 length equals 15 residues. Germline CDR1 SGDLS, CDR2 YYNGEE. V was cut by 0 bases and J by 5 bases, with 9 bases left in between. These data originate in a study of blood T cell repertoires in COVID-19. The overall study: Spain, Italy and the United States supplied samples that represented acute and convalescent COVID-19. The analysed material was cDNA or gDNA that came from T cells, B-cell-depleted T cells, or PBMCs.

The sample taken for sequencing was peripheral blood. The gene calls are TRBV9 and TRBJ1-6; tentatively, D is TRBD1 (5 bases). This clonotype was obtained from a human donor in a cohort sampled during active COVID-19. CDR3: CASSVAGSDNSPLHF. DNA of the CDR3: TGTGCCAGCAGCGTAGCAGGGTCGGATAATTCACCCCTCCACTTT.